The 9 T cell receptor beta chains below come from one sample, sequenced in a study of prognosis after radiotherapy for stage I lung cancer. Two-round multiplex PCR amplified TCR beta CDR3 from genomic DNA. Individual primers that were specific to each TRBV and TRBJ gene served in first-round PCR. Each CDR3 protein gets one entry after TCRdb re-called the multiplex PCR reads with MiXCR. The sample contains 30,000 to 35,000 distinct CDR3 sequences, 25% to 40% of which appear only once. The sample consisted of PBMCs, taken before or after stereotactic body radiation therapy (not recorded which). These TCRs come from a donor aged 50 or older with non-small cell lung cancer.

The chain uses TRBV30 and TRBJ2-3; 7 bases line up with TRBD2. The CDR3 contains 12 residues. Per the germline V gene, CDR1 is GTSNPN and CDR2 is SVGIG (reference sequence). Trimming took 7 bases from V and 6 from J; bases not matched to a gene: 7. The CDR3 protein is CAYGAGYDTQYF. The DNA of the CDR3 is TGTGCCTATGGAGCGGGATACGATACGCAGTATTTT.

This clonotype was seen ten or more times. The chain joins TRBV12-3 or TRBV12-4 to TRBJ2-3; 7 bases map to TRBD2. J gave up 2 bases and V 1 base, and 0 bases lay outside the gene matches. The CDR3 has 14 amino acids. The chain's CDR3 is CASSLGDYTDTQYF. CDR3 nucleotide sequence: TGTGCCAGCAGTTTAGGGGACTACACAGATACGCAGTATTTT.

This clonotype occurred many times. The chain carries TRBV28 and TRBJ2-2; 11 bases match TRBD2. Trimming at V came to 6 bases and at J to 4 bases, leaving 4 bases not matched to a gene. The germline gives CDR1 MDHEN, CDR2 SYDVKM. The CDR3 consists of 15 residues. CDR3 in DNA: TGTGCCAGCAGCTCACTAGCGGGAGTCACCGGGGAGCTGTTTTTT. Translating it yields CASSSLAGVTGELFF.

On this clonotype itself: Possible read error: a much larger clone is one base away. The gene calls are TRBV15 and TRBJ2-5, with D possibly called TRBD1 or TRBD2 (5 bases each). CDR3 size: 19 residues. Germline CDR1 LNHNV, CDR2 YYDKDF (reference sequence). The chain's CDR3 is CATSRREGRTSRAIETQHF. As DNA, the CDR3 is TGTGCCACCAGCAGAAGAGAGGGACGGACCTCCCGCGCGATTGAGACCCAGCACTTC.

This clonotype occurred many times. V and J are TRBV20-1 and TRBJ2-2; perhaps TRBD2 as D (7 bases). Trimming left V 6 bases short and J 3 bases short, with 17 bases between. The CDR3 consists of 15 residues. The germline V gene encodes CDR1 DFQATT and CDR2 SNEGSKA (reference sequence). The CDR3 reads CSARSGGTYTGELFF. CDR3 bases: TGCAGTGCCCGATCGGGGGGCACGTACACCGGGGAGCTGTTTTTT.

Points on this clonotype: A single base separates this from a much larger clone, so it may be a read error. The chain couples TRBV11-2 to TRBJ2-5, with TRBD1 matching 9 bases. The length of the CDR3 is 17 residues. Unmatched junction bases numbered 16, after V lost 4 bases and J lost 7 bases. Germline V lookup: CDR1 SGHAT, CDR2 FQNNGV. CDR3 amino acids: CASSSKRGTGIPGTQYF. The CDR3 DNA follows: TGTGCCAGCAGCTCCAAACGGGGGACAGGGATTCCGGGGACCCAGTACTTC.

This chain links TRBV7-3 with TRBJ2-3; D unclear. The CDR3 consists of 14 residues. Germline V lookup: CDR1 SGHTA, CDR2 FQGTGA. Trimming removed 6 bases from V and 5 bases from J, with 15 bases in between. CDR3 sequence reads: CASRSTRLEDTQYF. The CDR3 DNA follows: TGTGCCAGCAGATCTACCCGCCTGGAAGATACGCAGTATTTT.

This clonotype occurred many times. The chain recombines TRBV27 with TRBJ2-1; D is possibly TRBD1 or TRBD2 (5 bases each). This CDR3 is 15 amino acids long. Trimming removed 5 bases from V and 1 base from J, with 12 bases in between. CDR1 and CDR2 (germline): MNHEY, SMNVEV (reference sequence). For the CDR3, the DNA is TGTGCCAGCAGTCACCCGGGACGATCCTACAATGAGCAGTTCTTC. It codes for CASSHPGRSYNEQFF.

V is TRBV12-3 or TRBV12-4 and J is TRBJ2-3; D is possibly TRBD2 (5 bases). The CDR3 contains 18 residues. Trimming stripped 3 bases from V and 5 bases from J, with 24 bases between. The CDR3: CASSLAVASRRLKDTQYF. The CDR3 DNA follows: TGTGCCAGCAGTTTGGCAGTAGCTAGCCGGAGGTTGAAAGATACGCAGTATTTT.